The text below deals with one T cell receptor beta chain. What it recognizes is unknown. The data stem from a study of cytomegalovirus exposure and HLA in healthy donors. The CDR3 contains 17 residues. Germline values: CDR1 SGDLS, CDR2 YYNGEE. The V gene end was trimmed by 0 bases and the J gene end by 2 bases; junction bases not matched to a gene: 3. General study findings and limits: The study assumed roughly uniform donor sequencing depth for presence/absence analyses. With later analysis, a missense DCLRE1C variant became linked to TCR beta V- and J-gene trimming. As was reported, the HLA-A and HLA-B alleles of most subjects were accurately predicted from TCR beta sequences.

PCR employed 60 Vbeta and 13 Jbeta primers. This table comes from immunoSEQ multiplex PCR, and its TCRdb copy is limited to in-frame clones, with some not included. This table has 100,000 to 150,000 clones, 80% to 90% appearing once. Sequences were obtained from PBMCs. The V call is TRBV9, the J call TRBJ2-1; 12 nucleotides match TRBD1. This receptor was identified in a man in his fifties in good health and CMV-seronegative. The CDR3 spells CASSVVGTGGAYNEQFF. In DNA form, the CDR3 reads TGTGCCAGCAGCGTAGTCGGGACAGGGGGCGCCTACAATGAGCAGTTCTTC.